This record concerns one T cell receptor (beta chain) sequence. The antigen remains unidentified. Other DNA sequences in this specimen translate into the identical CDR3. The CDR3 length is 14 residues. Per germline, CDR1 SGHTA and CDR2 FQGNSA. The V gene end was trimmed by 1 base and the J gene end by 4 bases; junction bases not matched to a gene: 3. The data belong to a study of cytomegalovirus exposure and HLA in healthy donors. Study conclusions and caveats: Cytomegalovirus association was assigned to around 150 TCR beta chains. Published work reported that the classifier diagnosed cytomegalovirus status with high specificity and sensitivity.

This cohort consisted of healthy bone marrow donors. The PCR used 60 Vbeta and 13 Jbeta primers. Repertoires were generated with immunoSEQ multiplex PCR, while TCRdb's copy carries only in-frame clones and drops some. This repertoire shows around 150,000 clones, 75% to 80% found once; its top ten account for around 0.96%. Sequencing was carried out using PBMCs. This sequence joins TRBV7-2 and TRBJ2-7; 8 nucleotides align to TRBD1. This receptor was obtained from a woman between 45 and 65 years old in good health and CMV-seropositive. CDR3 nucleotides: TGTGCCAGCAGCTTAGACAGGGGGGTATACGAGCAGTACTTC. It encodes CASSLDRGVYEQYF.